A single sample gave rise to the 17 T cell receptor beta chains below, sequenced in a study of OX40 agonist ivuxolimab in advanced cancers. The data were produced by immunoSEQ multiplex PCR, yet TCRdb's version contains in-frame clones alone and is incomplete. This sample yields about 46,000 clones, of which around nine tenths are seen a single time; roughly 10% belongs to the top ten. The sequencing here drew on CD4+ or CD8+ T cells sorted from blood, taken in a trial of the OX40 agonist ivuxolimab. The receptor source for this set is an adult with an advanced solid tumor such as melanoma, head and neck, liver or kidney cancer.

The chain recombines TRBV27 with TRBJ1-1; no firm D call. Germline V gives CDR1 MNHEY, CDR2 SMNVEV (reference sequence). The V end was cut by 6 bases, the J end by 1 base, with 12 bases between. The CDR3 is made up of 14 amino acids. CDR3 sequence reads: CASRNQGWNTEAFF. As DNA, the CDR3 is TGTGCCAGCAGGAACCAAGGGTGGAACACTGAAGCTTTCTTT.

CDR3 loop: CASWTGGAQVRNSPLHF. The CDR3 nucleotides read TGTGCCAGTTGGACAGGGGGCGCCCAGGTTCGGAATTCACCCCTCCACTTT. The V gene is TRBV19, the J gene TRBJ1-6; TRBD1 aligns across 11 bases. The CDR3 is 17 residues long. The V gene end was trimmed by 8 bases and the J gene end by 7 bases; junction bases not matched to a gene: 13. In germline, CDR1 is LNHDA, CDR2 SQIVND (reference sequence).

The V and J genes are TRBV11-2 and TRBJ1-6; D uncertain. Trimming shortened V by 1 base and J by 14 bases, and 6 bases separated the two germline ends. The CDR3 contains 11 residues. The germline V gene has CDR1 SGHAT and CDR2 FQNNGV. The CDR3 loop is CASSLGWALHF. CDR3 sequence (DNA): TGTGCCAGCAGCTTAGGCTGGGCCCTCCACTTT.

This rearrangement joins TRBV23-1 to TRBJ1-2; possibly TRBD1 for D (5 bases). Being an ORF, TRBV23-1 has a function that is uncertain. The CDR3 contains 19 residues. Trimming pared 3 bases from V and 4 bases from J, leaving 27 bases between. The CDR3 sequence is CASSQPRDPSTGRGYGYTF. DNA of the CDR3: TGCGCCAGCAGTCAGCCCCGGGACCCCTCCACCGGGCGCGGCTATGGCTACACCTTC.

V gene TRBV5-6 combines with J gene TRBJ1-1; D is perhaps TRBD1 (5 bases). The CDR3 spans 15 residues. Germline lookup yields CDR1 SGHDT and CDR2 YYEEEE. V shed 4 bases and J shed 3 bases, with 16 bases lying between them. CDR3 nucleotide sequence: TGTGCCAGCAGCCTCATCCTCAGGGAATACACTGAAGCTTTCTTT. Translation gives CASSLILREYTEAFF.

This rearrangement joins TRBV27 to TRBJ1-5; unclear D gene. CDR1 and CDR2 from the germline V gene are MNHEY and SMNVEV (reference sequence). V was trimmed by 0 bases and J by 7 bases, leaving 10 bases between them. The CDR3 sequence is 14 residues long. The CDR3 region is CASSLSSWEQPQHF. CDR3 sequence (DNA): TGTGCCAGCAGTTTATCATCGTGGGAGCAGCCCCAGCATTTT.

The V gene is TRBV7-9, the J gene TRBJ2-7; 11 bases align to TRBD1. This CDR3 is built from 16 residues. The trim removed 6 bases at V and 4 bases at J, leaving 11 bases unmatched. Per the germline V gene, CDR1 is SEHNR and CDR2 is FQNEAQ (reference sequence). CDR3 region: CASSRLAGQGVYEQYF. Written as DNA, the CDR3 is TGTGCCAGCAGTCGATTAGCGGGACAGGGGGTTTACGAGCAGTACTTC.

The gene calls are TRBV7-9 and TRBJ2-5; D tentatively fits TRBD1 or TRBD2 (5 bases each). Germline assignment: CDR1 SEHNR and CDR2 FQNEAQ (reference sequence). The V and J ends lost 4 bases and 5 bases respectively, with 8 bases between them. CDR3 length equals 12 residues. This CDR3 is CASSSWGETQYF. CDR3 in DNA: TGTGCCAGCAGCTCATGGGGGGAGACCCAGTACTTC.

V and J are TRBV12-5 and TRBJ1-1; no firm D call. Per germline, CDR1 LGHNT and CDR2 FRNRAP. The CDR3 is 14 amino acids. V was trimmed by 1 base and J by 0 bases, leaving 6 bases between them. The chain's CDR3 is CASGLAGMNTEAFF. CDR3 DNA sequence: TGTGCTAGTGGTTTGGCAGGAATGAACACTGAAGCTTTCTTT.

CDR3 DNA: TGTGCCAGCAGTGAAGGGGCTGTACGATCCTACGAGCAGTACTTC. Its protein is CASSEGAVRSYEQYF. V is TRBV6-1 and J is TRBJ2-7; D unclear. Germline V CDR1 and CDR2: MNHNS, SASEGT. This CDR3 is 15 amino acids long. Trimming shortened V by 1 base and J by 1 base, and 11 bases separated the two germline ends.

This chain links TRBV9 with TRBJ2-3; maybe TRBD2 (5 bases). CDR3 length equals 13 residues. Germline CDR1 reads SGDLS; CDR2 reads YYNGEE. Trimming stripped 3 bases from V and 8 bases from J, with 13 bases between. DNA for the CDR3: TGTGCCAGCAGCGAATCGGGGTTTCCTACGCAGTATTTT. It yields the protein CASSESGFPTQYF.

V gene TRBV9 combines with J gene TRBJ2-2; 12 positions match TRBD2. Germline V gene data show CDR1 as SGDLS and CDR2 as YYNGEE. Trimming took 4 bases from V and 0 from J; bases not matched to a gene: 1. This CDR3 is built from 16 residues. The CDR3 sequence is CASSRTSGANTGELFF. The DNA for the CDR3 is TGTGCCAGCAGCCGGACTAGCGGGGCGAACACCGGGGAGCTGTTTTTT.

CDR3 region: CASSVSTGGFNEQFF. The CDR3 bases are TGTGCCAGCAGCGTATCTACAGGGGGATTCAATGAGCAGTTCTTC. The gene calls are TRBV9 and TRBJ2-1, with 8 positions matching TRBD1. The CDR3 has 15 amino acids. Germline assignment: CDR1 SGDLS and CDR2 YYNGEE. V lost 1 base, J lost 6 bases, and 6 bases stayed unmatched.

J is TRBJ2-7 and V is TRBV28, with TRBD2 as a possible D gene (6 bases). V dropped 1 base and J dropped 5 bases, with 12 bases sitting between them. The V gene's germline CDR1 is MDHEN and CDR2 SYDVKM. This CDR3 is built from 14 residues. In DNA form, the CDR3 reads TGTGCCAGCAGTTTATCCGGGAGCGTCGACGAGCAGTACTTC. Translated: CASSLSGSVDEQYF.

The CDR3 spells CSVEYDYEQYF. The CDR3 region has the DNA TGCAGCGTTGAATACGATTACGAGCAGTACTTC. This chain connects TRBV29-1 to TRBJ2-7; D is unresolved. The CDR3 runs to 11 residues. Trimming removed 2 bases at V and 4 bases at J, with 6 bases between. Germline lookup yields CDR1 SQVTM and CDR2 ANQGSEA.

The chain has TRBV7-6 and TRBJ2-7; D ambiguous. V was clipped by 1 base and J by 3 bases, with 10 bases between them. The CDR3 has 14 amino acids. CDR1 and CDR2 from the germline V gene are SGHVS and FNYEAQ. The CDR3 sequence is CASSLGGLGYEQYF. CDR3 in DNA: TGTGCCAGCAGCTTAGGCGGTTTGGGCTACGAGCAGTACTTC. The full variable domain, rest sourced from reference TRBV7-6 and TRBJ2-7, is GAGVSQSPRYKVTKRGQDVALRCDPISGHVSLYWYRQALGQGPEFLTYFNYEAQQDKSGLPNDRFSAERPEGSISTLTIQRTEQRDSAMYRCASSLGGLGYEQYFGPGTRLTVT.

The chain joins TRBV28 to TRBJ2-5; no clear D gene. The V gene's germline CDR1 is MDHEN and CDR2 SYDVKM. V was trimmed by 4 bases and J by 5 bases, leaving 23 bases between them. The CDR3 runs 17 residues. The CDR3 is CASSSPPPPRTWETQYF. In DNA, the CDR3 is TGTGCCAGCAGTTCCCCCCCACCGCCGAGGACGTGGGAGACCCAGTACTTC. Full variable domain (missing parts from reference TRBV28 and TRBJ2-5): DVKVTQSSRYLVKRTGEKVFLECVQDMDHENMFWYRQDPGLGLRLIYFSYDVKMKEKGDIPEGYSVSREKKERFSLILESASTNQTSMYLCASSSPPPPRTWETQYFGPGTRLLVL.